One sample yielded the 30 T cell receptor beta chains listed below, sequenced in a study of early T cells in non-severe SARS-CoV-2 infection. TCRdb re-analysed the 5' RACE reads in MiXCR, keeping a single row per CDR3 protein. Here the sample spans some 60,000 distinct CDR3 sequences, 8.5% to 9.5% being singletons. Material: whole blood. The source is an adult who was a healthcare worker with PCR-confirmed SARS-CoV-2 infection or an uninfected control (not recorded which).

V gene TRBV29-1 combines with J gene TRBJ2-4, with D unresolved. V gave up 5 bases and J gave up 4 bases, with 15 bases separating them. CDR3 size: 14 residues. Germline V CDR1 and CDR2: SQVTM, ANQGSEA. CDR3 protein: CSVMAGAPKNIQYF. Here the CDR3 DNA reads TGCAGCGTTATGGCCGGAGCTCCTAAAAACATTCAGTACTTC.

The gene calls are TRBV30 and TRBJ1-4; D remains unclear. Trimming removed 3 bases at V and 3 bases at J, with 11 bases between. The CDR3 length is 14 residues. Looked up from germline, CDR1 is GTSNPN and CDR2 is SVGIG (reference sequence). CDR3 loop: CAWRREGANEKLFF. The DNA for the CDR3 is TGTGCCTGGAGGAGAGAAGGAGCTAATGAAAAACTGTTTTTT.

V and J are TRBV5-8 and TRBJ1-4; D gene ambiguous. CDR3 length equals 15 residues. CDR1 is SGHTS, CDR2 YDEGEE, per germline. Trimming pared 1 base from V and 3 bases from J, leaving 10 bases between. CDR3 residues: CASSLLGGSNEKLFF. Written as DNA, the CDR3 is TGTGCCAGCAGCTTGCTGGGTGGATCTAATGAAAAACTGTTTTTT. The entire variable domain, with the rest obtained from reference TRBV5-8 and TRBJ1-4, is as follows: EAGVTQSPTHLIKTRGQQATLRCSPISGHTSVYWYQQALGLGLQFLLWYDEGEERNRGNFPPRFSGRQFPNYSSELNVNALELEDSALYLCASSLLGGSNEKLFFGSGTQLSVL.

There are a few counts of this clonotype. The chain is built from TRBV11-1 and TRBJ2-1; perhaps TRBD2 as D (7 bases). The CDR3 is made up of 13 amino acids. V lost 5 bases to trimming and J lost 7 bases, with 12 bases between them. The germline V gene encodes CDR1 SGHAT and CDR2 FQDESV (reference sequence). CDR3 sequence: CASSPQGGNEQFF. The CDR3 DNA follows: TGTGCCAGCAGCCCACAGGGAGGGAATGAGCAGTTCTTC. Complete variable domain (other parts from reference TRBV11-1 and TRBJ2-1): EAEVAQSPRYKITEKSQAVAFWCDPISGHATLYWYRQILGQGPELLVQFQDESVVDDSQLPKDRFSAERLKGVDSTLKIQPAELGDSAMYLCASSPQGGNEQFFGPGTRLTVL.

This rearrangement joins TRBV11-1 to TRBJ2-3, with unresolved D. CDR1 is SGHAT and CDR2 is FQDESV in the germline V gene (reference sequence). Trimming pared 0 bases from V and 0 bases from J, leaving 4 bases between. The CDR3 consists of 14 residues. CDR3 loop: CASSLATSTDTQYF. CDR3 nucleotide sequence: TGTGCCAGCAGCTTAGCCACTAGCACAGATACGCAGTATTTT.

The V and J genes are TRBV29-1 and TRBJ2-5, with D hard to call. The V and J ends lost 8 bases and 5 bases respectively, with 9 bases between them. CDR3 length: 10 residues. CDR1 and CDR2 (germline): SQVTM, ANQGSEA. The CDR3 DNA reads TGCAGCCCTACGAGGGAGACCCAGTACTTC. This encodes CSPTRETQYF. Drawing the rest from reference TRBV29-1 and TRBJ2-5, the complete variable domain is SAVISQKPSRDICQRGTSLTIQCQVDSQVTMMFWYRQQPGQSLTLIATANQGSEATYESGFVIDKFPISRPNLTFSTLTVSNMSPEDSSIYLCSPTRETQYFGPGTRLLVL.

This clonotype has just a few counts. The chain links TRBV20-1 to TRBJ2-3; a possible D gene is TRBD1 (6 bases). Trimming left V 4 bases short and J 2 bases short, with 16 bases between. CDR1 and CDR2 (germline): DFQATT, SNEGSKA (reference sequence). The CDR3 covers 15 residues. The CDR3 DNA sequence: TGCAGTGCTAATAACAGGGAAAGATACACAGATACGCAGTATTTT. Protein product: CSANNRERYTDTQYF.

The J gene is TRBJ2-1, the V gene TRBV19; 11 positions match TRBD2. This CDR3 has 15 amino acids. Germline CDR1 and CDR2: LNHDA and SQIVND (reference sequence). The ends lost 3 bases at V and 9 bases at J; junction bases unmatched: 7. The CDR3 region is CASSMVASGGSEQFF. In nucleotides, the CDR3 is TGTGCCAGTAGTATGGTCGCTAGCGGGGGGAGTGAGCAGTTCTTC. The full variable domain, its missing parts supplied by reference TRBV19 and TRBJ2-1, is DGGITQSPKYLFRKEGQNVTLSCEQNLNHDAMYWYRQDPGQGLRLIYYSQIVNDFQKGDIAEGYSVSREKKESFPLTVTSAQKNPTAFYLCASSMVASGGSEQFFGPGTRLTVL.

The genes are TRBV7-8 and TRBJ2-1, with TRBD1 matching 10 bases. V gave up 5 bases and J gave up 3 bases; unmatched junction bases: 13. Germline CDR1 and CDR2: SGHVS and FQNEAQ. This CDR3 spans 18 amino acids. CDR3 coding DNA: TGTGCCAGCAGCCACTTTGCGCGGGACAGGGGATTCTACAATGAGCAGTTCTTC. Translating it yields CASSHFARDRGFYNEQFF.

The rearrangement joins TRBV10-1 to TRBJ2-7, with TRBD2 matching over 10 bases. Germline-derived CDR1 and CDR2 are WNHNN and SYGVQD (reference sequence). The trim removed 7 bases at V and 1 base at J, leaving 10 bases unmatched. The CDR3 totals 16 residues. CDR3 bases: TGCGCCAGCACAGACTCTAGCGGGGGCCGGTCCTACGAGCAGTACGTC. It codes for CASTDSSGGRSYEQYV.

This clonotype was seen only a few times. V usage is TRBV12-3 or TRBV12-4 and J usage is TRBJ2-7; D not resolved. V was shortened by 10 bases and J by 5 bases, with 21 bases between the two germline ends. The CDR3 runs to 14 residues. The CDR3 DNA sequence: TGTGCCACCCACACTATCCAAAGGGCCAACGAGCAGTACGTC. Amino acid sequence: CATHTIQRANEQYV.

V and J are TRBV7-2 and TRBJ1-2; D is undetermined. The CDR3 totals 13 residues. Per the germline V gene, CDR1 is SGHTA and CDR2 is FQGNSA. V gave up 1 base and J gave up 2 bases, with 5 bases separating them. CDR3 nucleotide sequence: TGTGCCAGCAGCTTAGAACGGAACTATGGCTACACCTTC. Protein product: CASSLERNYGYTF.

J is TRBJ1-4 and V is TRBV9; TRBD1 might be the D (6 bases). Trimming shortened V by 3 bases and J by 2 bases, and 11 bases separated the two germline ends. This CDR3 has 15 amino acids. Germline V gene sequence: CDR1 SGDLS, CDR2 YYNGEE. CDR3 in amino acids: CASSDGGLTNEKLFF. The CDR3 DNA is TGTGCCAGCAGCGACGGGGGGCTGACTAATGAAAAACTGTTTTTT. The full variable domain, rest sourced from reference TRBV9 and TRBJ1-4, is DSGVTQTPKHLITATGQRVTLRCSPRSGDLSVYWYQQSLDQGLQFLIQYYNGEERAKGNILERFSAQQFPDLHSELNLSSLELGDSALYFCASSDGGLTNEKLFFGSGTQLSVL.

This clonotype showed up many times. This chain connects TRBV18 to TRBJ1-4; 7 bases are a match to TRBD1. Germline assignment: CDR1 KGHSH and CDR2 LQKENI. After removal of 0 bases from V and 5 bases from J, the junction contained 6 bases not matched to a gene. This CDR3 region has 16 residues. The CDR3 DNA reads TGTGCCAGCTCACCACCGACAGGGCAGGGAAATGAAAAACTGTTTTTT. Amino acid sequence: CASSPPTGQGNEKLFF.

There are a few counts of this clonotype. V usage is TRBV5-1 and J usage is TRBJ1-2; 7 bases are shared with TRBD1. In germline, CDR1 is SGHRS, CDR2 YFSETQ. Trimming took 3 bases from V and 0 from J; bases not matched to a gene: 8. This CDR3 is 16 amino acids long. CDR3 nucleotides: TGCGCCAGCAGCTCCGGGGGGACAGCTTCTAACTATGGCTACACCTTC. This gives the protein CASSSGGTASNYGYTF.

This clonotype has a handful of counts. The chain links TRBV6-5 to TRBJ2-5; 8 nucleotides agree with TRBD1. The CDR3 is made up of 15 amino acids. Germline V lookup: CDR1 MNHEY, CDR2 SVGAGI. With 5 bases clipped from V and 5 bases from J, the junction kept 10 bases outside the gene matches. CDR3 amino acids: CASSDTQGARETQYF. The DNA of the CDR3 is TGTGCCAGCAGTGACACGCAGGGGGCGCGGGAGACCCAGTACTTC.

This clonotype was found many times. J is TRBJ2-3 and V is TRBV7-2; TRBD2 matches at 8 bases. This CDR3 region has 14 residues. The V gene end was trimmed by 5 bases and the J gene end by 4 bases; junction bases not matched to a gene: 5. In germline, CDR1 is SGHTA, CDR2 FQGNSA. The CDR3 here is CASSPGLAADTQYF. CDR3 nucleotides: TGTGCCAGCAGCCCAGGACTAGCTGCAGATACGCAGTATTTT.

The chain employs TRBV19 and TRBJ1-1; D ambiguous. The CDR3 has 11 residues. Germline V CDR1 and CDR2: LNHDA, SQIVND (reference sequence). V lost 5 bases and J lost 6, with 7 bases in between. CDR3 coding DNA: TGTGCCAGTAGTTTTTTTGCTGAAGCTTTCTTT. This gives the protein CASSFFAEAFF.

A few counts support this clonotype. The genes are TRBV5-1 and TRBJ2-3, with 11 bases identical to TRBD2. CDR1 SGHRS and CDR2 YFSETQ come from the germline V gene. Trimming at V came to 2 bases and at J to 4 bases, leaving 6 bases not matched to a gene. CDR3 length: 16 amino acids. CDR3 DNA sequence: TGCGCCAGCAGCTTACCGGGACTAGCGGCCCCAGATACGCAGTATTTT. It specifies CASSLPGLAAPDTQYF.

This clonotype was seen many times. The chain is built from TRBV28 and TRBJ1-1; no firm D call. V was shortened by 2 bases and J by 4 bases, with 11 bases between the two germline ends. The CDR3 is made up of 14 amino acids. Germline-derived CDR1 and CDR2 are MDHEN and SYDVKM. Written as DNA, the CDR3 is TGTGCCAGCAGTTTACCAGTCCCGGGCACTGAAGCTTTCTTT. Its protein is CASSLPVPGTEAFF.

This clonotype was counted at least ten times. This chain connects TRBV19 to TRBJ1-1, with D maybe TRBD1 (6 bases). The CDR3 runs to 14 residues. Trimming pared 7 bases from V and 0 bases from J, leaving 12 bases between. Germline loops: CDR1 LNHDA, CDR2 SQIVND (reference sequence). CDR3 in DNA: TGTGCCAGTATCGAGGGGGGACTGAACACTGAAGCTTTCTTT. Residues: CASIEGGLNTEAFF.

This clonotype was recorded many times. This chain joins TRBV30 and TRBJ2-2, with 7 bases that match TRBD1. Germline CDR1 and CDR2: GTSNPN and SVGIG (reference sequence). The length of the CDR3 is 16 residues. V lost 7 bases to trimming and J lost 0 bases; unmatched junction nucleotides: 11. CDR3 region: CASTKQGNANTGELFF. In DNA form, the CDR3 reads TGTGCCTCCACAAAACAGGGGAACGCGAACACCGGGGAGCTGTTTTTT.

The V call is TRBV11-2, the J call TRBJ2-2; TRBD1 aligns across 8 bases. Trimming cost V 3 bases and J 5 bases; bases outside gene matches: 11. Looked up from germline, CDR1 is SGHAT and CDR2 is FQNNGV. CDR3 length: 17 amino acids. The CDR3, as DNA: TGTGCCAGCAGCTTCAGGGGGCGGGGAGAGATTACCGGGGAGCTGTTTTTT. As protein: CASSFRGRGEITGELFF.

This clonotype appeared many times. This sequence joins TRBV11-2 and TRBJ2-1; D is possibly TRBD2 (5 bases). With 1 base removed from V and 8 bases from J, the gap between germline ends came to 12 bases. This CDR3 is 14 amino acids long. Germline V CDR1 and CDR2: SGHAT, FQNNGV. The DNA of the CDR3 is TGTGCCAGCAGCTTAGGATCCGGGAACCATGAGCAGTTCTTC. This sequence encodes CASSLGSGNHEQFF.

In the case of this clonotype: Since a much larger clone is just one base distant, this may be a read error. This chain joins TRBV2 and TRBJ2-6; D might be TRBD1 (6 bases). The CDR3 is made up of 14 amino acids. V lost 11 bases, J lost 4 bases, and 15 bases lay in between. Germline loops: CDR1 SNHLY, CDR2 FYNNEI. The CDR3 DNA is TGTGCCCGGGAACAGGGAGCCGGGGCCAACGTCCTGACTTTC. Its translation: CAREQGAGANVLTF.

The J gene is TRBJ1-1, the V gene TRBV4-2; D remains ambiguous. Trimming left V 4 bases short and J 4 bases short, with 13 bases between. CDR3 size: 14 residues. The germline CDR1 and CDR2 sequences are LGHNA and YNFKEQ. CDR3 in DNA: TGTGCCAGCAGCCTTACCGGACCACGCACTGAAGCTTTCTTT. This codes for CASSLTGPRTEAFF.

This clonotype was seen more than once but under ten times. The chain uses TRBV7-9 and TRBJ1-5, with a tentative D call TRBD1 (6 bases). CDR1 and CDR2 (germline): SEHNR, FQNEAQ (reference sequence). V dropped 5 bases and J dropped 11 bases, with 13 bases sitting between them. This CDR3 has 12 residues. CDR3 sequence (DNA): TGTGCCAGCAGCCCCAAGGGGGGGTCCCAGCATTTT. It codes for CASSPKGGSQHF.

This chain links TRBV7-2 with TRBJ2-3; weak D call: TRBD2 (5 bases). The CDR3 has 20 amino acids. The germline CDR1 and CDR2 sequences are SGHTA and FQGNSA. Trimming took off 4 bases at V and 0 bases at J, with 26 bases between the two ends. The CDR3 loop is CASSSLPRPRQAASTDTQYF. CDR3 bases: TGTGCCAGCAGCTCCCTACCCAGGCCGAGGCAAGCGGCTAGCACAGATACGCAGTATTTT.

This clonotype was detected only a few times. The chain combines TRBV20-1 with TRBJ2-3, with 11 positions matching TRBD2. Germline loops: CDR1 DFQATT, CDR2 SNEGSKA (reference sequence). The V gene end was trimmed by 1 base and the J gene end by 5 bases; junction bases not matched to a gene: 5. The CDR3 spans 15 residues. The CDR3 protein is CSARVAGGPIDTQYF. For the CDR3, the DNA is TGCAGTGCTAGAGTAGCGGGGGGGCCAATAGATACGCAGTATTTT.

This clonotype has only a few counts. The chain uses TRBV19 and TRBJ1-2; D uncertain. V was clipped by 3 bases and J by 6 bases, with 11 bases between them. Looked up from germline, CDR1 is LNHDA and CDR2 is SQIVND (reference sequence). This CDR3 spans 13 amino acids. The CDR3: CASSIYPVDGYTF. The CDR3 nucleotides are TGTGCCAGTAGTATCTATCCGGTGGATGGCTACACCTTC.